The source of this T cell receptor (beta chain) is a study of blood T cell repertoires in COVID-19. For the study at large: Samples taken during acute and convalescent COVID-19 were collected in the United States, Italy and Spain.

The V and J ends lost 4 bases and 1 base, in that order; junction bases with no gene match: 5. CDR3 size: 15 residues. The germline V gene has CDR1 SGHTS and CDR2 YDEGEE. Some clones are missing from TCRdb's copy, which holds only in-frame ones; the method was immunoSEQ multiplex PCR. The sample shows tens of thousands of clones, around 90% of them seen only once. The material sequenced was peripheral blood. The V gene is TRBV5-8, the J gene TRBJ1-3, with 7 bases lining up with TRBD1. This clonotype was sampled from a man between 60 and 70 years old with COVID-19, enrolled during active disease. DNA for the CDR3: TGTGCCAGCAGCCCCGACAGGGAGTCTGGAAACACCATATATTTT. Protein sequence: CASSPDRESGNTIYF.